Each of the 23 T cell receptor beta chains below was sequenced from the same sample in a study of T cells in localized non-small cell lung cancer. Clones were sequenced by immunoSEQ multiplex PCR, and TCRdb holds only the in-frame ones, with some missing. The sample has over 850 clones, roughly 22% seen once. Material: normal lung tissue next to the tumor, obtained before any cancer treatment. These receptors all come from a man aged 35-75 years with stage I lung adenocarcinoma.

There are a few counts of this clone. The V gene is TRBV6-8, the J gene TRBJ2-2, with D perhaps matching TRBD2 (5 bases). CDR3 length: 13 amino acids. V was cut by 5 bases and J by 3 bases, with 7 bases left in between. Per germline, CDR1 MNHGY and CDR2 SAAAGT. As DNA, the CDR3 is TGTGCCAGCAGTGACGGGGACACCGGGGAGCTGTTTTTT. Protein sequence: CASSDGDTGELFF.

The rearrangement links TRBV15 to TRBJ2-2, with D perhaps TRBD2 (5 bases). There are 16 residues in the CDR3. The V gene lost 0 bases and the J gene lost 4 bases, with 12 bases spanning the gap. Germline values: CDR1 LNHNV, CDR2 YYDKDF (reference sequence). The CDR3 bases are TGTGCCACCAGCAGAGATTCGGGAAGGGCCACCGGGGAGCTGTTTTTT. This translates into CATSRDSGRATGELFF.

V gene TRBV18 combines with J gene TRBJ1-5, with TRBD1 identical over 7 bases. V trimming: 5 bases; J trimming: 2 bases; junction bases outside the gene matches: 3. The CDR3 runs to 14 residues. Germline CDR1 reads KGHSH; CDR2 reads LQKENI. The CDR3: CASSTGEGNQPQHF. CDR3 DNA sequence: TGTGCCAGCTCAACAGGGGAAGGCAATCAGCCCCAGCATTTT.

This clone has only a few counts. CDR3 coding DNA: TGTGCCAGCAGGCCCCTAGGACAGGGATACGAGCAGTACTTC. Amino acid sequence: CASRPLGQGYEQYF. This chain joins TRBV6-8 and TRBJ2-7; the match to TRBD1 covers 8 bases. This CDR3 has 14 residues. V lost 6 bases, J lost 4 bases, and 8 bases stayed unmatched. Germline values: CDR1 MNHGY, CDR2 SAAAGT.

This chain links TRBV6-8 with TRBJ2-3; TRBD1 matches 10 bases. Germline lookup yields CDR1 MNHGY and CDR2 SAAAGT. CDR3 length equals 15 residues. The V gene end was trimmed by 4 bases and the J gene end by 2 bases; junction bases not matched to a gene: 3. As DNA, the CDR3 is TGTGCCAGCAGTTCGACAGGGGGCAACACAGATACGCAGTATTTT. Its translation: CASSSTGGNTDTQYF.

This clone is large. The gene calls are TRBV18 and TRBJ1-6, with D unclear. CDR1 is KGHSH and CDR2 is LQKENI in the germline V gene. Trimming cost V 3 bases and J 5 bases, with 11 bases left between them. The CDR3 consists of 15 residues. The CDR3 here is CASSPYAPDNSPLHF. The CDR3 DNA reads as TGTGCCAGCTCACCCTACGCACCCGATAATTCACCCCTCCACTTT.

In DNA form, the CDR3 reads TGTGCCAGTAGCCAAGACAGGGGCACTGAAGCTTTCTTT. This gives the protein CASSQDRGTEAFF. The chain uses TRBV19 and TRBJ1-1; 8 bases match TRBD1. With V trimmed by 6 bases and J by 4 bases, 4 bases remained unmatched. The length of the CDR3 is 13 residues. The germline V gene has CDR1 LNHDA and CDR2 SQIVND (reference sequence). Drawing the rest from reference TRBV19 and TRBJ1-1, the complete variable domain is DGGITQSPKYLFRKEGQNVTLSCEQNLNHDAMYWYRQDPGQGLRLIYYSQIVNDFQKGDIAEGYSVSREKKESFPLTVTSAQKNPTAFYLCASSQDRGTEAFFGQGTRLTVV.

This clone came up a few times. The chain uses TRBV19 and TRBJ2-5; 9 positions agree with TRBD1. The CDR3 has 13 amino acids. V dropped 5 bases and J dropped 7; count of bases not matched to a gene: 5. In germline, CDR1 is LNHDA, CDR2 SQIVND (reference sequence). The CDR3 DNA follows: TGTGCCAGTAGTGGACAGGGGTGGGGGACCCAGTACTTC. Residues: CASSGQGWGTQYF.

This clone is large in the sample. One end of the junction varies from germline; a read error may be responsible. The CDR3 reads CASSPVQKSNSGYTF. CDR3 nucleotide sequence: TGTGCCAGCTCACCTGTGCAAAAATCCAACTCTGGCTACACCTTC. This chain links TRBV18 with TRBJ1-2; D is undetermined. The CDR3 is 15 residues long. Germline CDR1 KGHSH, CDR2 LQKENI. The whole variable domain, filled in from reference TRBV18 and TRBJ1-2, reads NAGVMQNPRHLVRRRGQEARLRCSPMKGHSHVYWYRQLPEEGLKFMVYLQKENIIDESGMPKERFSAEFPKEGPSILRIQQVVRGDSAAYFCASSPVQKSNSGYTFGSGTRLTVV.

This clone was counted between two and nine times. This chain connects TRBV18 to TRBJ2-7; D remains ambiguous. The V end was cut by 4 bases, the J end by 0 bases, with 4 bases between. The CDR3 contains 12 residues. Germline loops: CDR1 KGHSH, CDR2 LQKENI. The CDR3 sequence is CASSLSSYEQYV. In nucleotides, the CDR3 is TGTGCCAGCTCACTAAGCTCCTACGAGCAGTACGTC.

This clone is large by share. J is TRBJ2-5 and V is TRBV13; possibly TRBD2 for D (6 bases). Germline V gives CDR1 PRHDT, CDR2 FYEKMQ (reference sequence). V was trimmed by 0 bases and J by 4 bases, leaving 15 bases between them. CDR3 length equals 16 residues. CDR3 nucleotides: TGTGCCAGCAGCTTAGGAAGGGGAGGAGAAGGAGAGACCCAGTACTTC. This encodes CASSLGRGGEGETQYF.

This chain joins TRBV18 and TRBJ1-2; D is perhaps TRBD1 (5 bases). This CDR3 region has 15 residues. Germline CDR1 is KGHSH and CDR2 is LQKENI. Trimming removed 1 base at V and 7 bases at J, with 16 bases between. CDR3 region: CASSPLYMGDGGYTF. The CDR3 DNA follows: TGTGCCAGCTCACCACTGTACATGGGGGATGGTGGCTACACCTTC. The full variable domain, in which reference TRBV18 and TRBJ1-2 provide the parts outside the CDR3, is NAGVMQNPRHLVRRRGQEARLRCSPMKGHSHVYWYRQLPEEGLKFMVYLQKENIIDESGMPKERFSAEFPKEGPSILRIQQVVRGDSAAYFCASSPLYMGDGGYTFGSGTRLTVV.

Only a few counts were recorded for this clone. The V and J genes are TRBV28 and TRBJ2-3; 7 bases line up with TRBD1. Per germline, CDR1 MDHEN and CDR2 SYDVKM. J gave up 1 base and V 6 bases, and 4 bases lay outside the gene matches. CDR3 size: 14 residues. As DNA, the CDR3 is TGTGCCAGCAGAAGGGGACAGCGCACAGATACGCAGTATTTT. As protein: CASRRGQRTDTQYF.

The V gene is TRBV11-3, the J gene TRBJ2-5, with TRBD1 identical over 7 bases. The CDR3 runs 17 residues. Germline CDR1 is SGHNT and CDR2 is YENEEA. V gave up 1 base and J gave up 0 bases; unmatched junction bases: 8. Written as DNA, the CDR3 is TGTGCCAGCAGCTTAGGTATACAGGGGTCGTACCAAGAGACCCAGTACTTC. This gives the protein CASSLGIQGSYQETQYF.

This clone turned up a few times. The V gene is TRBV6-8, the J gene TRBJ2-1, with 8 bases that match TRBD2. Germline loops: CDR1 MNHGY, CDR2 SAAAGT. The CDR3 has 13 residues. V shed 8 bases and J 6 bases; nucleotides not matched to a gene: 6. The CDR3 DNA sequence: TGTGCCAGCGGTGGGACTAGTCTCAATGAGCAGTTCTTC. Translation: CASGGTSLNEQFF.

This clone has just a few counts. The rearrangement joins TRBV28 to TRBJ2-3; 8 bases agree with TRBD1. Germline-derived CDR1 and CDR2 are MDHEN and SYDVKM. CDR3 length: 17 residues. V shed 3 bases, J shed 0 bases, and the junction held 8 bases outside the gene matches. CDR3: CASSFLRQGRSTDTQYF. The CDR3 DNA reads as TGTGCCAGCAGTTTTTTACGACAGGGGCGTAGCACAGATACGCAGTATTTT.

This clone was found a few times. The rearrangement joins TRBV11-3 to TRBJ2-7; D possibly matches TRBD1 or TRBD2 (5 bases each). The V end was cut by 2 bases, the J end by 2 bases, with 13 bases between. Germline V lookup: CDR1 SGHNT, CDR2 YENEEA. CDR3 size: 15 residues. This CDR3 is CASSLSGSGTYEQYF. The CDR3 bases are TGTGCCAGCAGCTTATCAGGGAGTGGGACCTACGAGCAGTACTTC.

This clone has only a few counts. The J gene is TRBJ2-3, the V gene TRBV9, with unresolved D. CDR1 and CDR2 from the germline V gene are SGDLS and YYNGEE. The CDR3 is 12 amino acids. Trimming took 3 bases from V and 4 from J, leaving 6 bases between them. CDR3 sequence: CASSAQSDTQYF. DNA for the CDR3: TGTGCCAGCAGCGCCCAATCAGATACGCAGTATTTT.

The chain employs TRBV15 and TRBJ1-5, with D maybe TRBD1 (5 bases). This CDR3 is built from 15 residues. CDR1 is LNHNV, CDR2 YYDKDF, per germline (reference sequence). V lost 6 bases and J lost 1, with 13 bases in between. CDR3 sequence (DNA): TGTGCCACCAGGCCGACAGACGTCAGCAATCAGCCCCAGCATTTT. This gives the protein CATRPTDVSNQPQHF.

This clone was observed a few times. The chain carries TRBV1 and TRBJ2-5; the table's D call TRBD2 went unverified against the DNA. TRBV1 is a known pseudogene. The CDR3 spans 13 residues. The CDR3 is CASSQVGEETQYF. CDR3 DNA sequence: TGCGCCAGCAGCCAAGTCGGGGAAGAGACCCAGTACTTC.

The chain uses TRBV30 and TRBJ2-1, with D tentatively TRBD2 (6 bases). Trimming stripped 5 bases from V and 3 bases from J, with 14 bases between. This CDR3 contains 14 residues. The germline V gene has CDR1 GTSNPN and CDR2 SVGIG (reference sequence). The CDR3 region is CAWAPWEDYNEQFF. The CDR3 DNA is TGTGCCTGGGCCCCCTGGGAGGACTACAATGAGCAGTTCTTC.

This clone was counted a single time. The chain couples TRBV15 to TRBJ1-6; D may be TRBD1 (6 bases). The CDR3 has 18 residues. Germline V CDR1 and CDR2: LNHNV, YYDKDF (reference sequence). V was clipped by 5 bases and J by 0 bases, with 17 bases between them. The CDR3 coding sequence is TGTGCCACCAGCGACTACAGGGCCTTTAGCTCCTATAATTCACCCCTCCACTTT. Amino acid sequence: CATSDYRAFSSYNSPLHF.

This clone is large in the sample. The rearrangement links TRBV11-3 to TRBJ1-4; D is undetermined. V lost 3 bases and J lost 8, with 13 bases in between. CDR3 size: 14 residues. Germline values: CDR1 SGHNT, CDR2 YENEEA. The CDR3 reads CASSLKRVQEKLFF. CDR3 nucleotide sequence: TGTGCCAGCAGCTTGAAAAGGGTACAAGAAAAACTGTTTTTT.